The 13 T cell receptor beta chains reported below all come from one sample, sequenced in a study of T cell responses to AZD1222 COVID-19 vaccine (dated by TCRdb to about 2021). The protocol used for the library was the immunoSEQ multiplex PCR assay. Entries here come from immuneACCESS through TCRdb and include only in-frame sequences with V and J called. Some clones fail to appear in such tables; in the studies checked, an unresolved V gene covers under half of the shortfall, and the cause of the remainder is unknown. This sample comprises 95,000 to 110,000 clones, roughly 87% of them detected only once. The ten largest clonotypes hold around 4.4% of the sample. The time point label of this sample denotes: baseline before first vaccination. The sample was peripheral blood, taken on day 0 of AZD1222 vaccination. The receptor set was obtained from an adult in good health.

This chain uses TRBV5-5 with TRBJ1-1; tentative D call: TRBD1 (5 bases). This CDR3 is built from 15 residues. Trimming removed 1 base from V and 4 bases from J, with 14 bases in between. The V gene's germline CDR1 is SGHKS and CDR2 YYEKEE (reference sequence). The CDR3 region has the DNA TGTGCCAGCAGCTTGTCGGCTGGGGGAGCCACTGAAGCTTTCTTT. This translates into CASSLSAGGATEAFF. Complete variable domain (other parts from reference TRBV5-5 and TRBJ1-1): DAGVTQSPTHLIKTRGQQVTLRCSPISGHKSVSWYQQVLGQGPQFIFQYYEKEERGRGNFPDRFSARQFPNYSSELNVNALLLGDSALYLCASSLSAGGATEAFFGQGTRLTVV.

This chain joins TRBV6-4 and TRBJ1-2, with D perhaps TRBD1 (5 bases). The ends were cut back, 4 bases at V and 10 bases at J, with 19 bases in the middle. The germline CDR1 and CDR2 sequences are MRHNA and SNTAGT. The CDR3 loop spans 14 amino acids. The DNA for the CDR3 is TGTGCCAGCAGTGCCGCCCGGGCGGAGGGGCCCTACACCTTC. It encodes CASSAARAEGPYTF.

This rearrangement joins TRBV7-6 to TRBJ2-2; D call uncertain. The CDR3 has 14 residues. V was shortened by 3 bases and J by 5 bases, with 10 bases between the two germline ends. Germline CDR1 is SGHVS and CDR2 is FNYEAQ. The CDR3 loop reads CASSFNGVTGELFF. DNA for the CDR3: TGTGCCAGCAGCTTTAATGGTGTGACCGGGGAGCTGTTTTTT.

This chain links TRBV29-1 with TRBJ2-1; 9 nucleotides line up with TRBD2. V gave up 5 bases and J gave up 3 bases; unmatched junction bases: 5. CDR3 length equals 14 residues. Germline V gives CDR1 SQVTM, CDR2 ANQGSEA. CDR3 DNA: TGCAGCGTTTTCGGCGGGAGGGGCTACAATGAGCAGTTCTTC. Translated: CSVFGGRGYNEQFF.

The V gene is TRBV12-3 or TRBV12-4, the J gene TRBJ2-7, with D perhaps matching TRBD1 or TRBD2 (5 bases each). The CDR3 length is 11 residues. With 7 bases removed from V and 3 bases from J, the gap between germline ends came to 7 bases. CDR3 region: CASTGSYEQYF. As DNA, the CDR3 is TGTGCCAGCACAGGGAGCTACGAGCAGTACTTC.

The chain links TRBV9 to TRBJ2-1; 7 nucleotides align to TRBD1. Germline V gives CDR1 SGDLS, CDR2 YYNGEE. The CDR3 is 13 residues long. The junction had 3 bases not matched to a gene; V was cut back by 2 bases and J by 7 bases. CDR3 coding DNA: TGTGCCAGCAGCGTCGACAGGGAGAATGAGCAGTTCTTC. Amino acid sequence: CASSVDRENEQFF. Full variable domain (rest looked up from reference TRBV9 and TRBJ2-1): DSGVTQTPKHLITATGQRVTLRCSPRSGDLSVYWYQQSLDQGLQFLIQYYNGEERAKGNILERFSAQQFPDLHSELNLSSLELGDSALYFCASSVDRENEQFFGPGTRLTVL.

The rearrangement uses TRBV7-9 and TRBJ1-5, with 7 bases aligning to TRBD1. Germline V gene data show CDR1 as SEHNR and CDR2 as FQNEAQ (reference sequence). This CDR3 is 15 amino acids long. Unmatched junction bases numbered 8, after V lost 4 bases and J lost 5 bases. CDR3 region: CASSSPGQADQPQHF. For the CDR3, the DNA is TGTGCCAGCAGCTCCCCCGGACAGGCAGATCAGCCCCAGCATTTT.

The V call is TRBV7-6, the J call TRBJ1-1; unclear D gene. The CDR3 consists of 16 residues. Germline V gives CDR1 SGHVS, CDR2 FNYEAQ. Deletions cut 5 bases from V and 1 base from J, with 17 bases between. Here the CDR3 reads CASSPLPDKGNTEAFF. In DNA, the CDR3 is TGTGCCAGCAGCCCCCTCCCTGACAAGGGGAACACTGAAGCTTTCTTT.

CDR3 in amino acids: CASLSMNTEAFF. CDR3 DNA sequence: TGTGCCAGCCTGTCCATGAACACTGAAGCTTTCTTT. The V gene is TRBV6-5, the J gene TRBJ1-1; D not resolved. V lost 8 bases, J lost 0 bases, and 7 bases lay in between. The germline gives CDR1 MNHEY, CDR2 SVGAGI. This CDR3 region has 12 residues.

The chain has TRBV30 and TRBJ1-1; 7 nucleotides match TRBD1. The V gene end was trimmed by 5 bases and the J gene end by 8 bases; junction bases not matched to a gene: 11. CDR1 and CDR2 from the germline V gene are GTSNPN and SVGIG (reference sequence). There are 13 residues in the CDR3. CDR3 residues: CAWGAGGLKEAFF. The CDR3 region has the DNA TGTGCCTGGGGGGCAGGGGGGCTTAAAGAAGCTTTCTTT.

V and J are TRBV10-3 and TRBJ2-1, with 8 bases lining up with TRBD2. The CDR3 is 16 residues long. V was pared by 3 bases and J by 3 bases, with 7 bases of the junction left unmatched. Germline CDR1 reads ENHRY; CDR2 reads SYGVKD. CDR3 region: CAISDWDSGDYNEQFF. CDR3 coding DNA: TGTGCCATCAGTGACTGGGATAGCGGGGACTACAATGAGCAGTTCTTC.

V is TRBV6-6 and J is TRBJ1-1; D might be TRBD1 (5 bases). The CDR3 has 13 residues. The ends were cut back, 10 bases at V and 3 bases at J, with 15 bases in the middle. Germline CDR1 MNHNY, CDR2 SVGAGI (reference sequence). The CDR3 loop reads CATKLPGDTEAFF. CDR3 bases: TGTGCCACCAAATTGCCGGGGGACACTGAAGCTTTCTTT.

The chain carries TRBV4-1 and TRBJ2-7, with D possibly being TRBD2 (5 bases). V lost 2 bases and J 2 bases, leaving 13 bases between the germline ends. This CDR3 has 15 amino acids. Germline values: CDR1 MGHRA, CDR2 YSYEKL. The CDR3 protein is CASSQSGMGPYEQYF. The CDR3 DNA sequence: TGCGCCAGCAGCCAATCCGGGATGGGCCCCTACGAGCAGTACTTC.